The 11 T cell receptor beta chains listed next were all sequenced from one sample in a study of identifying expanded T cells in peripheral blood. Clones were sequenced by immunoSEQ multiplex PCR, and TCRdb holds only the in-frame ones, with some missing. The sample lists around 100,000 clones, approximately 88% occurring once. The sequencing input was blood. The receptors come from a person aged 18 to 75 in good health.

V gene TRBV7-9 combines with J gene TRBJ2-2; a possible D gene is TRBD2 (6 bases). Per germline, CDR1 SEHNR and CDR2 FQNEAQ (reference sequence). V shed 0 bases and J shed 9 bases, with 8 bases lying between them. The CDR3 is 13 amino acids. CDR3 sequence (DNA): TGTGCCAGCAGCTTAGCGGAGGGCCGGGAGCTGTTTTTT. It encodes CASSLAEGRELFF.

This chain joins TRBV9 and TRBJ2-7; D ambiguous. The V gene's germline CDR1 is SGDLS and CDR2 YYNGEE. Trimming stripped 2 bases from V and 5 bases from J, with 14 bases between. The CDR3 totals 14 residues. CDR3 nucleotide sequence: TGTGCCAGCAGCGTTGACCTTACACGGCACGAGCAGTACTTC. The encoded protein is CASSVDLTRHEQYF.

The chain combines TRBV5-1 with TRBJ2-7; perhaps TRBD2 as D (6 bases). Germline V CDR1 and CDR2: SGHRS, YFSETQ. The CDR3 sequence is 14 residues long. The V gene lost 3 bases and the J gene lost 7 bases, with 17 bases spanning the gap. CDR3 nucleotides: TGCGCCAGCAGCTCCATGCCCGGGAGTCCGGAGCAGTACTTC. Amino acid sequence: CASSSMPGSPEQYF.

The V gene is TRBV6-6, the J gene TRBJ1-3; D perhaps matches TRBD1 (5 bases). V was cut by 4 bases and J by 0 bases, with 13 bases left in between. The CDR3 sequence is 16 residues long. Germline V gives CDR1 MNHNY, CDR2 SVGAGI (reference sequence). The CDR3 DNA reads TGTGCCAGCAGTTCGGGACGGGACTTCTCTGGAAACACCATATATTTT. Translation: CASSSGRDFSGNTIYF.

The chain recombines TRBV11-2 with TRBJ2-2; D is ambiguous. The V gene's germline CDR1 is SGHAT and CDR2 FQNNGV. The CDR3 spans 13 residues. Trimming took 0 bases from V and 5 from J, leaving 4 bases between them. CDR3 in DNA: TGTGCCAGCAGCTTAGATCAGACCGGGGAGCTGTTTTTT. This encodes CASSLDQTGELFF.

This rearrangement joins TRBV16 to TRBJ2-2; the D is unclear. From germline, CDR1 is KGHSY and CDR2 FQNENV. V gave up 0 bases and J gave up 6 bases, with 5 bases separating them. The CDR3 covers 13 residues. This CDR3 reads CASSQSSSGELFF. The CDR3 DNA follows: TGTGCCAGCAGCCAATCTTCGTCCGGGGAGCTGTTTTTT. Full variable domain (remainder filled in from reference TRBV16 and TRBJ2-2): GEEVAQTPKHLVRGEGQKAKLYCAPIKGHSYVFWYQQVLKNEFKFLISFQNENVFDETGMPKERFSAKCLPNSPCSLEIQATKLEDSAVYFCASSQSSSGELFFGEGSRLTVL.

The chain uses TRBV4-3 and TRBJ2-7; D remains ambiguous. V shed 0 bases and J shed 0 bases, with 9 bases lying between them. The CDR3 is 15 residues long. Germline V lookup: CDR1 LGHNA, CDR2 YSLEER. CDR3 sequence (DNA): TGCGCCAGCAGCCAAGAACGAGTTAGCTCCTACGAGCAGTACTTC. It yields the protein CASSQERVSSYEQYF.

This chain connects TRBV19 to TRBJ2-1; 8 nucleotides line up with TRBD2. The CDR3 covers 15 residues. V dropped 6 bases and J dropped 4; count of bases not matched to a gene: 8. Germline V lookup: CDR1 LNHDA, CDR2 SQIVND (reference sequence). The CDR3: CASSIGASGYNEQFF. CDR3 bases: TGTGCCAGTAGCATCGGGGCTAGCGGGTACAATGAGCAGTTCTTC.

This clone was observed a few times. V gene TRBV11-2 combines with J gene TRBJ1-2; D call uncertain. Germline CDR1 reads SGHAT; CDR2 reads FQNNGV. The CDR3 is 13 residues long. V was pared by 3 bases and J by 7 bases, with 12 bases between. The CDR3 DNA follows: TGTGCCAGCAGCTTTATTCTGTGGAGTGGCTACACCTTC. This codes for CASSFILWSGYTF.

J is TRBJ2-5 and V is TRBV6-5, with a possible D match to TRBD2 (6 bases). CDR3 length: 11 amino acids. The V end lost 7 bases, the J end lost 9 bases, and 12 bases lay between the germline ends. CDR1 is MNHEY and CDR2 is SVGAGI in the germline V gene. CDR3 sequence (DNA): TGTGCCAGCACCCTCGGGAGTTCCCAGTACTTC. It codes for CASTLGSSQYF.

The rearrangement joins TRBV29-1 to TRBJ2-1; 9 bases line up with TRBD1. This CDR3 is 16 amino acids long. J was trimmed by 1 base and V by 7 bases; bases with no gene match: 11. The germline V gene encodes CDR1 SQVTM and CDR2 ANQGSEA. The chain's CDR3 is CSGMLRGQGSYNEQFF. DNA of the CDR3: TGCAGCGGCATGTTGAGGGGACAGGGTTCCTACAATGAGCAGTTCTTC.